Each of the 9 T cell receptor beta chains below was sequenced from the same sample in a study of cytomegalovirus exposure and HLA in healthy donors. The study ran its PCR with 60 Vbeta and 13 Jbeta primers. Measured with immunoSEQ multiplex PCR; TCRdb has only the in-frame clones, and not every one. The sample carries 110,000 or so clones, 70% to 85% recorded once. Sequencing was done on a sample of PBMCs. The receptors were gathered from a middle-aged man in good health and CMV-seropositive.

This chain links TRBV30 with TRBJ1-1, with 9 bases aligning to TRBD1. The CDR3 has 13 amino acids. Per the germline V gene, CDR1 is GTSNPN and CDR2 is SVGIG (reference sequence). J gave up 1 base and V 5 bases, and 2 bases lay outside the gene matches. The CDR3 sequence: CAWDRGGNTEAFF. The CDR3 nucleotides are TGTGCCTGGGACAGGGGGGGGAACACTGAAGCTTTCTTT.

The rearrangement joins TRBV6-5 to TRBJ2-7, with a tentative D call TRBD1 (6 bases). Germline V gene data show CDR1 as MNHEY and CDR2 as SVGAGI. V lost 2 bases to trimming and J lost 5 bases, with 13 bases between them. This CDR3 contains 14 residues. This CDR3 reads CASSYPGGEDEQYF. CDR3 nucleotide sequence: TGTGCCAGCAGTTACCCTGGGGGCGAGGACGAGCAGTACTTC.

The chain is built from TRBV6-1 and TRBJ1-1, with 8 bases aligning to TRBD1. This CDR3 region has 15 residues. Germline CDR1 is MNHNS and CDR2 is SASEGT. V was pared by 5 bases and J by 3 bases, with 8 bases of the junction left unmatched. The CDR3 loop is CASSRQGFRYTEAFF. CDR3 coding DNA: TGTGCCAGCAGTCGACAGGGGTTTAGGTACACTGAAGCTTTCTTT.

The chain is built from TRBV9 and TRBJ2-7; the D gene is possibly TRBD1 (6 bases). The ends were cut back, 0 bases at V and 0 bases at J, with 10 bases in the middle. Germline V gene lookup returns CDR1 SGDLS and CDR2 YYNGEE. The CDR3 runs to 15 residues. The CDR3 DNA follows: TGTGCCAGCAGCGTAGCTGAGGGGGTCTCCTACGAGCAGTACTTC. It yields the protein CASSVAEGVSYEQYF.

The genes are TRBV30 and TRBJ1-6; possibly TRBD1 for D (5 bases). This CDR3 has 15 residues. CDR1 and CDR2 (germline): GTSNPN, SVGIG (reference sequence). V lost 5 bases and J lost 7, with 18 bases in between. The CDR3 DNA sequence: TGTGCCTGGGTGAACGGGGGGTTCGGGAATTCACCCCTCCACTTT. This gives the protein CAWVNGGFGNSPLHF.

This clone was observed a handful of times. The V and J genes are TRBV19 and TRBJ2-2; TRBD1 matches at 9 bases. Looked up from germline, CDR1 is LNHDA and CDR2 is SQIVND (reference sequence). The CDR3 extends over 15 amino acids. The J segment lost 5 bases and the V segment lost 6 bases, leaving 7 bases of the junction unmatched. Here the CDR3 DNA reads TGTGCCAGTAGGACCGGGACAGGGTTTACCGGGGAGCTGTTTTTT. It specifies CASRTGTGFTGELFF.

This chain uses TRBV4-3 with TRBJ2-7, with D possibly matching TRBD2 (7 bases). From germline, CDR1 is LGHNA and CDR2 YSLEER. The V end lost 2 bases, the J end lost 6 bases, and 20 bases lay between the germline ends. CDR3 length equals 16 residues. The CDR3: CASSQTYAGAGREQYF. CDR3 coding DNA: TGCGCCAGCAGCCAAACTTACGCGGGGGCCGGGCGCGAGCAGTACTTC.

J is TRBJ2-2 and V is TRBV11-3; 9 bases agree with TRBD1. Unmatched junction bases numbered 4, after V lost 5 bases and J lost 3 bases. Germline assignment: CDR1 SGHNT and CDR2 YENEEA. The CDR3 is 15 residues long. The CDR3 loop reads CASSRGQGDTGELFF. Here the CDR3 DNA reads TGTGCCAGCAGCCGGGGACAGGGAGACACCGGGGAGCTGTTTTTT. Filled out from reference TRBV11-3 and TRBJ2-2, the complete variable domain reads EAGVVQSPRYKIIEKKQPVAFWCNPISGHNTLYWYLQNLGQGPELLIRYENEEAVDDSQLPKDRFSAERLKGVDSTLKIQPAELGDSAVYLCASSRGQGDTGELFFGEGSRLTVL.

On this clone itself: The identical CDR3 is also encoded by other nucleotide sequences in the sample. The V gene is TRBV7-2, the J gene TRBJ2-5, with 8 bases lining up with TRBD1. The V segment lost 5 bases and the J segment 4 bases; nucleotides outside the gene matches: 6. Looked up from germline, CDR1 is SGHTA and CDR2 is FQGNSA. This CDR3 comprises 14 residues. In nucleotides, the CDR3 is TGTGCCAGCAGCCCCGACAGGGGACGAGAGACCCAGTACTTC. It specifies CASSPDRGRETQYF.